This T cell receptor beta chain is from a study of blood T cell repertoires in COVID-19. Germline-derived CDR1 and CDR2 are MNHEY and SMNVEV (reference sequence). V lost 6 bases to trimming and J lost 2 bases, with 11 bases between them. The CDR3 has 14 residues. The repertoire was sequenced with immunoSEQ multiplex PCR; TCRdb's copy has only in-frame clones and lacks some. This table holds around 100,000 clones, approximately 89% found once. Sequenced material: peripheral blood. This TCR was sampled from a woman of 80 years or more in a cohort sampled during active COVID-19. The chain recombines TRBV27 with TRBJ1-3, with D possibly TRBD1 on 5 matching bases. CDR3 in amino acids: CASSGGVAGNTIYF. CDR3 DNA sequence: TGTGCCAGCAGCGGAGGGGTCGCTGGAAACACCATATATTTT.